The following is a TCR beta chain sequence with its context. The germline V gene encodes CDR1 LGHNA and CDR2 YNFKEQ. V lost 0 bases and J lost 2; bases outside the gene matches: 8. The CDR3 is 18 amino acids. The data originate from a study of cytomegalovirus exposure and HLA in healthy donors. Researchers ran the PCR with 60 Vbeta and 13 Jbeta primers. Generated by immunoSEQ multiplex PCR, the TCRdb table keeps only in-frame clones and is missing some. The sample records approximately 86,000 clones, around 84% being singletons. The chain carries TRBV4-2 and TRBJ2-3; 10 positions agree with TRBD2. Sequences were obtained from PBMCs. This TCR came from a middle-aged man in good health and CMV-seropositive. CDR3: CASSQDQSSGGPTDTQYF. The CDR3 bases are TGTGCCAGCAGCCAAGATCAGTCTAGCGGGGGCCCCACAGATACGCAGTATTTT.